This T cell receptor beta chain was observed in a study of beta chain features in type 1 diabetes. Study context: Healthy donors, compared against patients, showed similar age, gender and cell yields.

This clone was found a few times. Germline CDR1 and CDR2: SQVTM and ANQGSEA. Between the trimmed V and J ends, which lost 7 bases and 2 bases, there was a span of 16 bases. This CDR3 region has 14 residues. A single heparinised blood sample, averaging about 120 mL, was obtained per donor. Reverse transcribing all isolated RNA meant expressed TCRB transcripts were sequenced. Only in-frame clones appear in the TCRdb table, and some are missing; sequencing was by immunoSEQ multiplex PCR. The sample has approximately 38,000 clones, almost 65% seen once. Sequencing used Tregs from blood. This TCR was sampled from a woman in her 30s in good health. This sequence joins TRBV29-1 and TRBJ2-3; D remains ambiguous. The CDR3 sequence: CSAAHSPNTDTQYF. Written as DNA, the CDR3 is TGCAGCGCTGCACACAGCCCAAACACAGATACGCAGTATTTT.